Below, 24 T cell receptor beta chains from the same sample are listed, as sequenced in a study of T cells in Graves' hyperthyroidism and ophthalmopathy. Researchers took RNA transcripts and amplified the TCR beta CDR3 regions from them. The study used the HTBI primer set for a first-round RT-PCR of the TCR CDR3. TCRdb reprocessed the multiplex PCR reads with MiXCR, giving one entry per CDR3 protein. The data show 700,000 to 850,000 distinct CDR3 sequences, about 35% seen once. What was sequenced was blood. These receptors all stem from a woman between 40 and 50 years old with Graves' hyperthyroidism.

This clonotype has ten or more counts. The CDR3 bases are TGTGCCAGCAGTGAATATTCCTGGGGACAGGGGTCCTCCTACGAGCAGTACTTC. Translated: CASSEYSWGQGSSYEQYF. The chain is built from TRBV25-1 and TRBJ2-7, with 10 nucleotides matching TRBD1. Trimming took 0 bases from V and 0 from J; bases not matched to a gene: 8. The CDR3 is made up of 18 amino acids. Germline V lookup: CDR1 MGHDK, CDR2 SYGVNS.

A word on this clonotype: Since a much larger clone is just one base distant, this may be a read error. The chain recombines TRBV19 with TRBJ2-7; possible D gene TRBD1, 6 bases. Germline values: CDR1 LNHDA, CDR2 SQIVND (reference sequence). Trimming removed 8 bases from V and 0 bases from J, with 14 bases in between. CDR3 length equals 14 residues. CDR3 region: CASGLTGSSYEQYF. The CDR3 nucleotides are TGTGCCAGTGGGTTGACAGGCAGCTCCTACGAGCAGTACTTC.

The chain uses TRBV24-1 and TRBJ2-3; 16 nucleotides match TRBD2. Germline V gene lookup returns CDR1 KGHDR and CDR2 SFDVKD. This CDR3 is 17 amino acids long. V lost 5 bases to trimming and J lost 6 bases; unmatched junction nucleotides: 7. This CDR3 is CATSAGTSGRAQDTQYF. CDR3 coding DNA: TGTGCCACCAGTGCTGGGACTAGCGGGAGGGCCCAGGATACGCAGTATTTT.

The chain is built from TRBV10-3 and TRBJ1-4; D is ambiguous. The CDR3 covers 15 residues. The germline V and J ends were trimmed by 3 bases and 0 bases, with 8 bases remaining between them. The germline V gene encodes CDR1 ENHRY and CDR2 SYGVKD. In DNA form, the CDR3 reads TGTGCCATCAGTGACCGGATACCAACTAATGAAAAACTGTTTTTT. Translating it yields CAISDRIPTNEKLFF.

This clonotype appeared many times. This sequence joins TRBV20-1 and TRBJ1-2, with a tentative D call TRBD1 (5 bases). V lost 5 bases to trimming and J lost 4 bases, with 11 bases between them. The CDR3 totals 12 residues. Germline-derived CDR1 and CDR2 are DFQATT and SNEGSKA (reference sequence). The CDR3 sequence: CSAWEGLYGYTF. In DNA, the CDR3 is TGCAGTGCTTGGGAGGGACTCTATGGCTACACCTTC.

The chain carries TRBV7-2 and TRBJ2-7, with D perhaps assigned TRBD1 or TRBD2 (5 bases each). V was shortened by 3 bases and J by 4 bases, with 13 bases between the two germline ends. This CDR3 contains 14 residues. CDR1 is SGHTA, CDR2 FQGNSA, per germline. Here the CDR3 reads CASSFRDGRYEQYF. CDR3 nucleotides: TGTGCCAGCAGCTTCCGGGACGGCAGGTACGAGCAGTACTTC. The complete variable domain, with remaining parts taken from reference TRBV7-2 and TRBJ2-7, reads GAGVSQSPSNKVTEKGKDVELRCDPISGHTALYWYRQSLGQGLEFLIYFQGNSAPDKSGLPSDRFSAERTGGSVSTLTIQRTQQEDSAVYLCASSFRDGRYEQYFGPGTRLTVT.

There are a few counts of this clonotype. V is TRBV7-2 and J is TRBJ2-7; D may be TRBD1 (6 bases). The CDR3 consists of 15 residues. In germline, CDR1 is SGHTA, CDR2 FQGNSA. V lost 1 base and J lost 2, with 12 bases in between. CDR3: CASSLEGTYTYEQYF. In DNA form, the CDR3 reads TGTGCCAGCAGCTTAGAAGGGACATACACCTACGAGCAGTACTTC.

V is TRBV10-3 and J is TRBJ1-5, with no clear D. This CDR3 has 15 amino acids. The germline CDR1 and CDR2 sequences are ENHRY and SYGVKD. Trimming shortened V by 4 bases and J by 9 bases, and 19 bases separated the two germline ends. The CDR3 region is CAISGSGGDSGPQHF. The CDR3 DNA sequence: TGTGCCATCAGTGGGTCAGGCGGCGATAGCGGGCCCCAGCATTTT.

To note about this clonotype: A much larger clone sits a single nucleotide away, making a read error possible. The chain is built from TRBV9 and TRBJ1-6, with TRBD1 as a possible D gene (6 bases). Germline V gene data show CDR1 as SGDLS and CDR2 as YYNGEE. V lost 2 bases and J 10 bases, leaving 16 bases between the germline ends. CDR3 length: 15 amino acids. CDR3 coding DNA: TGTGCCAGCAGCGTCGGACCCATAGGGGGGTCACCCCTCCACTTT. This codes for CASSVGPIGGSPLHF.

This rearrangement joins TRBV3-1 to TRBJ2-7; D perhaps matches TRBD2 (5 bases). The CDR3 is 15 residues long. Germline V lookup: CDR1 LGHDT, CDR2 YNNKEL (reference sequence). The V end lost 1 base, the J end lost 0 bases, and 10 bases lay between the germline ends. The CDR3 loop is CASSQGRGFSYEQYF. Here the CDR3 DNA reads TGTGCCAGCAGCCAAGGGCGCGGGTTCTCCTACGAGCAGTACTTC.

Note on this clonotype: One end of the junction is discordant with germline, which a read error may explain. The chain has TRBV7-2 and TRBJ1-1; 7 nucleotides agree with TRBD1. The CDR3 consists of 19 residues. The V gene's germline CDR1 is SGHTA and CDR2 FQGNSA. This CDR3 is CASSHSTGDSLVWNTEAFF. The CDR3 nucleotides are TGCGCCAGCAGCCATAGCACGGGGGACAGTTTAGTCTGGAACACTGAAGCTTTCTTT.

There are a few counts of this clonotype. This chain uses TRBV7-9 with TRBJ1-4; D is uncertain. Trimming removed 5 bases from V and 0 bases from J, with 10 bases in between. CDR1 is SEHNR and CDR2 is FQNEAQ in the germline V gene (reference sequence). CDR3 length equals 15 residues. The CDR3 is CASSRELATNEKLFF. The CDR3 nucleotides read TGTGCCAGCAGCAGAGAACTTGCAACTAATGAAAAACTGTTTTTT.

The rearrangement links TRBV30 to TRBJ1-1, with unresolved D. This CDR3 contains 15 residues. Trimming pared 1 base from V and 3 bases from J, leaving 15 bases between. Germline V CDR1 and CDR2: GTSNPN, SVGIG (reference sequence). CDR3 residues: CAWSDPGLLHTEAFF. DNA of the CDR3: TGTGCCTGGAGTGACCCCGGACTGTTGCACACTGAAGCTTTCTTT.

This clonotype was detected a few times. The rearrangement links TRBV4-1 to TRBJ1-2, with a tentative D call TRBD1 (6 bases). The germline CDR1 and CDR2 sequences are MGHRA and YSYEKL. The CDR3 spans 13 residues. Between the trimmed V and J ends, which lost 2 bases and 5 bases, there was a span of 9 bases. The CDR3 sequence is CASSQLGAYGYTF. The CDR3, as DNA: TGCGCCAGCAGCCAACTGGGGGCATATGGCTACACCTTC.

Ten or more counts support this clonotype. The chain has TRBV7-2 and TRBJ2-7; 8 nucleotides agree with TRBD2. The V gene's germline CDR1 is SGHTA and CDR2 FQGNSA. This CDR3 is 14 amino acids long. V trimming: 5 bases; J trimming: 2 bases; junction bases outside the gene matches: 5. The CDR3: CASSRPGGTYEQYF. The CDR3 nucleotides read TGTGCCAGCAGCCGACCGGGAGGGACCTACGAGCAGTACTTC. The whole variable domain, filled in from reference TRBV7-2 and TRBJ2-7, reads GAGVSQSPSNKVTEKGKDVELRCDPISGHTALYWYRQSLGQGLEFLIYFQGNSAPDKSGLPSDRFSAERTGGSVSTLTIQRTQQEDSAVYLCASSRPGGTYEQYFGPGTRLTVT.

This clonotype was seen repeatedly, ten times or more. V gene TRBV20-1 combines with J gene TRBJ2-5; 9 positions agree with TRBD1. The CDR3 loop spans 14 amino acids. V trimming: 6 bases; J trimming: 5 bases; junction bases outside the gene matches: 10. Looked up from germline, CDR1 is DFQATT and CDR2 is SNEGSKA (reference sequence). The CDR3 DNA sequence: TGCAGTGCCCCCGGGACAGGGCACGCGGAGACCCAGTACTTC. Protein sequence: CSAPGTGHAETQYF.

The chain carries TRBV20-1 and TRBJ1-6; D is ambiguous. Per the germline V gene, CDR1 is DFQATT and CDR2 is SNEGSKA (reference sequence). The CDR3 spans 18 residues. Trimming took 2 bases from V and 8 from J, leaving 25 bases between them. CDR3 in amino acids: CSARSYEVGSVGYSPLHF. Here the CDR3 DNA reads TGCAGTGCTAGATCCTACGAGGTGGGAAGTGTAGGCTATTCACCCCTCCACTTT.

The chain has TRBV11-3 and TRBJ2-7; possible D gene TRBD1, 6 bases. V lost 8 bases and J lost 2, with 19 bases in between. CDR3 length equals 15 residues. From germline, CDR1 is SGHNT and CDR2 YENEEA. The DNA of the CDR3 is TGTGCCAGCTCACCGGCCTGGGACATTCCCTACGAGCAGTACTTC. It codes for CASSPAWDIPYEQYF.

This clonotype appeared many times. This rearrangement joins TRBV29-1 to TRBJ1-2, with D unclear. Looked up from germline, CDR1 is SQVTM and CDR2 is ANQGSEA. The CDR3 is 13 amino acids. Trimming left V 3 bases short and J 4 bases short, with 12 bases between. CDR3 coding DNA: TGCAGCGTTGATGATCTGGGGAGCTATGGCTACACCTTC. Amino acids: CSVDDLGSYGYTF.

V is TRBV6-5 and J is TRBJ1-4; possible D gene TRBD1, 5 bases. The V end was cut by 0 bases, the J end by 8 bases, with 13 bases between. The CDR3 is 15 amino acids. CDR1 MNHEY and CDR2 SVGAGI come from the germline V gene. CDR3 in amino acids: CASSYSTGGEEKLFF. The CDR3 DNA reads TGTGCCAGCAGTTACTCGACGGGGGGAGAGGAAAAACTGTTTTTT.

V and J are TRBV12-5 and TRBJ2-5, with no clear D. Per the germline V gene, CDR1 is LGHNT and CDR2 is FRNRAP. The V and J ends lost 1 base and 1 base respectively, with 10 bases between them. The CDR3 runs to 15 residues. The CDR3 sequence: CASGLGQYSQETQYF. The CDR3 nucleotides are TGTGCTAGTGGTTTGGGGCAATACAGCCAAGAGACCCAGTACTTC.

The chain combines TRBV27 with TRBJ1-5; D may be TRBD1 (5 bases). The CDR3 sequence is 12 residues long. Germline V gene data show CDR1 as MNHEY and CDR2 as SMNVEV (reference sequence). The V and J ends lost 6 bases and 7 bases respectively, with 10 bases between them. Here the CDR3 reads CASRGTGQPQHF. The CDR3 DNA reads TGTGCCAGCAGGGGGACGGGGCAGCCCCAGCATTTT.

This clonotype was picked up many times. J is TRBJ1-3 and V is TRBV9; maybe TRBD1 (5 bases). The CDR3 spans 15 residues. CDR1 is SGDLS and CDR2 is YYNGEE in the germline V gene. V lost 0 bases, J lost 2 bases, and 9 bases lay in between. Here the CDR3 reads CASSVEGTAGNTIYF. DNA of the CDR3: TGTGCCAGCAGCGTAGAAGGGACCGCTGGAAACACCATATATTTT. The whole variable domain, remainder taken from reference TRBV9 and TRBJ1-3, is DSGVTQTPKHLITATGQRVTLRCSPRSGDLSVYWYQQSLDQGLQFLIQYYNGEERAKGNILERFSAQQFPDLHSELNLSSLELGDSALYFCASSVEGTAGNTIYFGEGSWLTVV.

The chain combines TRBV7-2 with TRBJ1-3; 8 nucleotides align to TRBD1. V lost 1 base and J lost 4; bases outside the gene matches: 6. The germline CDR1 and CDR2 sequences are SGHTA and FQGNSA. There are 16 residues in the CDR3. The CDR3 nucleotides are TGTGCCAGCAGCTTAGAATCGACAGGGGCGGGAAACACCATATATTTT. Translating gives CASSLESTGAGNTIYF.